This T cell receptor beta chain was captured by sequencing in a study of blood T cells in healthy people across ages. Primers used in a second PCR of about 6 to 11 cycles were a sample-barcoded 5' primer and a J-beta primer mix. TCRdb reprocessed the 5' RACE reads via MiXCR and lists one record per CDR3 protein. Altogether 1.5 million to 2 million distinct CDR3 sequences are present, about 50% being singletons, with the ten largest covering over 2%. CDR3 length: 14 amino acids. Per the germline V gene, CDR1 is MNHEY and CDR2 is SMNVEV (reference sequence). About this clonotype itself: Its matching antigen is unknown. The junction does not match germline at one end; this may be a read error.

A minimum of 7 million PBMCs was isolated per sample. Overall study results and limits: Naive CD4+ cell counts and diversity both ran higher in long-lived than in aged donors.

This chain uses TRBV27 with TRBJ2-6, with D unclear. The clonotype originates from a woman aged 35 to 49 in good health. The material sequenced was blood. The CDR3 here is CAGSLSPGANVLTF. The DNA of the CDR3 is TGTGCCGGCAGTTTATCTCCTGGGGCCAACGTCCTGACTTTC. The whole variable domain, filled in from reference TRBV27 and TRBJ2-6, reads EAQVTQNPRYLITVTGKKLTVTCSQNMNHEYMSWYRQDPGLGLRQIYYSMNVEVTDKGDVPEGYKVSRKEKRNFPLILESPSPNQTSLYFCAGSLSPGANVLTFGAGSRLTVL.